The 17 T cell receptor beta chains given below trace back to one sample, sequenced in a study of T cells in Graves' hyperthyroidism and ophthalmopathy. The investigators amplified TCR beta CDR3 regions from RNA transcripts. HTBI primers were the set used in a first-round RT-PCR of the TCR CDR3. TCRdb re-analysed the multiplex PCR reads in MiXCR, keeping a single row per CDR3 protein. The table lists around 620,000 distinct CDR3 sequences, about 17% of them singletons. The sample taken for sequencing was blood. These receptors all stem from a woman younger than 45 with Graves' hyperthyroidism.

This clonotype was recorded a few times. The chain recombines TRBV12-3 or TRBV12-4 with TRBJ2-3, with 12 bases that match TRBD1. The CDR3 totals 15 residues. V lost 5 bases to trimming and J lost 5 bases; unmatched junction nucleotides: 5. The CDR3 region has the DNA TGTGCCAGCAGTGCCGGGACAGGGGGCATAGATACGCAGTATTTT. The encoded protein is CASSAGTGGIDTQYF.

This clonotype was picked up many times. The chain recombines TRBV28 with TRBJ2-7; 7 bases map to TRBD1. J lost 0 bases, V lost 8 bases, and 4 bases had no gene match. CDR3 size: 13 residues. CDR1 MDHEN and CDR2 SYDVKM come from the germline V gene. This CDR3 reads CASRDRSSYEQYF. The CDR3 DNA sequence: TGTGCCAGCCGGGACAGAAGCTCCTACGAGCAGTACTTC. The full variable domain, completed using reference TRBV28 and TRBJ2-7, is DVKVTQSSRYLVKRTGEKVFLECVQDMDHENMFWYRQDPGLGLRLIYFSYDVKMKEKGDIPEGYSVSREKKERFSLILESASTNQTSMYLCASRDRSSYEQYFGPGTRLTVT.

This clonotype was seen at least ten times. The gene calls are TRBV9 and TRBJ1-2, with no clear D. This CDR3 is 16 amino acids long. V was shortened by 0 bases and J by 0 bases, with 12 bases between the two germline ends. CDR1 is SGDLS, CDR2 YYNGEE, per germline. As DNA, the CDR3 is TGTGCCAGCAGCGTAGAGGCAGTGCCTTCTAACTATGGCTACACCTTC. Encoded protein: CASSVEAVPSNYGYTF. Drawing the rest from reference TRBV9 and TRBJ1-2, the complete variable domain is DSGVTQTPKHLITATGQRVTLRCSPRSGDLSVYWYQQSLDQGLQFLIQYYNGEERAKGNILERFSAQQFPDLHSELNLSSLELGDSALYFCASSVEAVPSNYGYTFGSGTRLTVV.

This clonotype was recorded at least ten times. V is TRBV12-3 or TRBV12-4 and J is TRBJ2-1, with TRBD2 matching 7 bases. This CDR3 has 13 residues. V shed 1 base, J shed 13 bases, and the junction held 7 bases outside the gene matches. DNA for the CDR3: TGTGCCAGCAGTTTAGTCAGGGAGGGACTTCAGTTCTTC. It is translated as CASSLVREGLQFF.

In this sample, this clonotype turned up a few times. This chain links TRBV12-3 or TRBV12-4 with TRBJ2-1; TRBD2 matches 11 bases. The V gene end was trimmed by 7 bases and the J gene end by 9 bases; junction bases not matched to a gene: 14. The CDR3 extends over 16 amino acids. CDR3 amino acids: CASTPAVSGRAVEQFF. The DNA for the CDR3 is TGTGCCAGCACCCCCGCTGTTAGCGGGAGGGCCGTTGAGCAGTTCTTC.

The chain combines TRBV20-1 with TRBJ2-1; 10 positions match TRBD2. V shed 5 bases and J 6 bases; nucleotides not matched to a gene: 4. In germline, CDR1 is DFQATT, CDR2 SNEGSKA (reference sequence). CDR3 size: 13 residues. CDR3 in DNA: TGCAGTGCTGGGCTAGCGGGGGTCAATGAGCAGTTCTTC. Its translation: CSAGLAGVNEQFF.

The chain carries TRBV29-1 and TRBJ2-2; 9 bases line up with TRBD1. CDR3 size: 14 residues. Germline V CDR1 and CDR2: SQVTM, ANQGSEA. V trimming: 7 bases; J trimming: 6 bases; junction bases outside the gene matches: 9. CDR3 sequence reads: CSAGRTGEAGELFF. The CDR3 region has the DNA TGCAGCGCCGGGAGGACAGGGGAAGCCGGGGAGCTGTTTTTT.

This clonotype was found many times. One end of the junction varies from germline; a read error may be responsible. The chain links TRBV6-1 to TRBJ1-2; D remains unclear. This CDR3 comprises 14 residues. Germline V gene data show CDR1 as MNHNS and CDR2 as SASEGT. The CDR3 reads CASREVRFYYGYTF. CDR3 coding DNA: TGTGCCAGCAGGGAAGTCAGGTTTTACTATGGCTACACCTTC.

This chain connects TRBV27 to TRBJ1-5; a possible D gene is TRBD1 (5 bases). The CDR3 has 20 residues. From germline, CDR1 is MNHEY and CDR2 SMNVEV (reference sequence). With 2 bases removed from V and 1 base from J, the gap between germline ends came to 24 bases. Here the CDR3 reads CASSLGAGGTGPSSNQPQHF. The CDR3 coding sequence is TGTGCCAGCAGTTTAGGAGCGGGAGGGACCGGGCCAAGCAGCAATCAGCCCCAGCATTTT.

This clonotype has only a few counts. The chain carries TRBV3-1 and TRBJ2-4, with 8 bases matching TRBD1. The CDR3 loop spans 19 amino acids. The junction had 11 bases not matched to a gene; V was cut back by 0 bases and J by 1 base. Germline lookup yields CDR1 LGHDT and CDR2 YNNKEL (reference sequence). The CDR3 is CASSQEIQVQGAAKNIQYF. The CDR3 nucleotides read TGTGCCAGCAGCCAAGAAATCCAAGTTCAGGGGGCTGCCAAAAACATTCAGTACTTC.

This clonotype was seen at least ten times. The CDR3, as DNA: TGTGCCAGCAGTTACGGGTACAGGGGGTATGGCTACAATGAGCAGTTCTTC. This codes for CASSYGYRGYGYNEQFF. This chain joins TRBV6-2 or TRBV6-3 and TRBJ2-1, with TRBD1 matching over 8 bases. V lost 2 bases to trimming and J lost 3 bases; unmatched junction nucleotides: 9. CDR1 MNHEY and CDR2 SVGEGT come from the germline V gene. CDR3 length: 17 residues.

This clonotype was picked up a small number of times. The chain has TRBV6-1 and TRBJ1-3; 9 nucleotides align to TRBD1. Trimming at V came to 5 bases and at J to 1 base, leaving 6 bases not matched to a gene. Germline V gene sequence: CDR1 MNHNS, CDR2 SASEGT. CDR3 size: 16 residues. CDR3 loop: CASSRDRVKSGNTIYF. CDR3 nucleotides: TGTGCCAGCAGTCGGGACAGGGTGAAATCTGGAAACACCATATATTTT.

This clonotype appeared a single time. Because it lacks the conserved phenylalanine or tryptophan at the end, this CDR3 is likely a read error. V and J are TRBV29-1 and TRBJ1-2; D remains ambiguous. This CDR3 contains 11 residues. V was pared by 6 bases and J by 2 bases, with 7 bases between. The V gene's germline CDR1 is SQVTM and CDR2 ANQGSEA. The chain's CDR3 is CSVVENYGYTL. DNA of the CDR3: TGCAGCGTCGTAGAGAACTATGGCTACACCCTC.

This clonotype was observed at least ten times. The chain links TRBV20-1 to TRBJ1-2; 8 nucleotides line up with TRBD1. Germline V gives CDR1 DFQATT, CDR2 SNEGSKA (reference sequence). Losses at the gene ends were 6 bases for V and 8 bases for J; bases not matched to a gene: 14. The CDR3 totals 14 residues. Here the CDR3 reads CSARPHQGALGYTF. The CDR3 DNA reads TGCAGTGCAAGACCCCATCAGGGGGCGCTGGGCTACACCTTC.

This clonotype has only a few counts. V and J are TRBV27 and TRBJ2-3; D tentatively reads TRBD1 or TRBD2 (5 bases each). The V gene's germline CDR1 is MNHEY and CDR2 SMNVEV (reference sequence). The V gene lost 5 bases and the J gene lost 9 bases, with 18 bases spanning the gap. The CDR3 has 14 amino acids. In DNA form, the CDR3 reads TGTGCCAGCAGTAACGGGACGTTGGACTGGACGCAGTATTTT. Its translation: CASSNGTLDWTQYF.

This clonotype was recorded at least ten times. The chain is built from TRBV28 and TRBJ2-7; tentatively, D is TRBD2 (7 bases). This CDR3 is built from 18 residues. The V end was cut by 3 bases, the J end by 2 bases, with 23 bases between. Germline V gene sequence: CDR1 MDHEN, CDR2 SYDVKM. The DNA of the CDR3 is TGTGCCAGCAGTTTGGCACAGGGCTTAAGCGGGACCGCCTACGAGCAGTACTTC. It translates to CASSLAQGLSGTAYEQYF.

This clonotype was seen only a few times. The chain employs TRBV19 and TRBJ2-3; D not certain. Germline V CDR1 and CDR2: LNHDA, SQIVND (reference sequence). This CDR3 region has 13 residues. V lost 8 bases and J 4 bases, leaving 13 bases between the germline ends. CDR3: CASLSENADTQYF. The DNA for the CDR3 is TGTGCCAGTCTTTCGGAGAACGCAGATACGCAGTATTTT.